Listed below are T cell receptor beta chains from one sample, sequenced in a study of T cell responses to AZD1222 COVID-19 vaccine. Using immunoSEQ multiplex PCR, the repertoire was profiled, and TCRdb retains in-frame clones only, with some absent. The sample records around 220,000 clones, around 94% being singletons. This sample comprised peripheral blood, obtained 28 days after the second dose of the MenACWY control vaccine. The receptors were sampled from an adult who received the MenACWY meningococcal vaccine as a control. The CDR3 runs from the conserved cysteine through the conserved F or W. D genes are given only for firm matches. Not all rows give a size; the values are once, few, many and, for expanded clones, a class.

CDR3 protein: CASSLLGKQYF
CDR3 DNA: TGTGCCAGCAGTTTATTAGGGAAGCAGTACTTC
V gene: TRBV12-3/TRBV12-4
J gene: TRBJ2-7
clone size: NA
D gene: NA

CDR3 protein: CASSQRSGQGITDTQYF
CDR3 DNA: TGTGCCAGCAGCCAGCGGTCGGGACAGGGTATTACAGATACGCAGTATTTT
V gene: TRBV7-9
J gene: TRBJ2-3
clone size: NA
D gene: TRBD1

CDR3 protein: CASSLRAALNEKLFF
CDR3 DNA: TGTGCCAGCAGCTTAAGGGCAGCCCTTAATGAAAAACTGTTTTTT
V gene: TRBV7-2
J gene: TRBJ1-4
clone size: once
D gene: NA

CDR3 protein: CATSDSYREVTEQFF
CDR3 DNA: TGTGCCACCAGTGATTCTTACAGGGAGGTCACTGAGCAGTTCTTC
V gene: TRBV24-1
J gene: TRBJ2-1
clone size: NA
D gene: NA

CDR3 protein: CASSQEVRSGGWLYEQYF
CDR3 DNA: TGTGCCAGCAGCCAAGAAGTCAGGTCGGGGGGGTGGCTCTACGAGCAGTACTTC
V gene: TRBV4-2
J gene: TRBJ2-7
clone size: NA
D gene: TRBD2

CDR3 protein: CASSRSLFDEQYF
CDR3 DNA: TGCGCCAGCAGCCGCTCCTTATTCGACGAGCAGTACTTC
V gene: TRBV4-1
J gene: TRBJ2-7
clone size: NA
D gene: NA

CDR3 protein: CASSLRTDYGYTF
CDR3 DNA: TGTGCCAGCAGTTTAAGGACAGACTATGGCTACACCTTC
V gene: TRBV28
J gene: TRBJ1-2
clone size: few
D gene: NA

CDR3 protein: CSARYKETQYF
CDR3 DNA: TGCAGTGCTAGGTACAAGGAGACCCAGTACTTC
V gene: TRBV20-1
J gene: TRBJ2-5
clone size: NA
D gene: NA

CDR3 protein: CASSIKRGDNQPQHF
CDR3 DNA: TGTGCCAGTAGTATTAAGAGGGGCGATAATCAGCCCCAGCATTTT
V gene: TRBV19
J gene: TRBJ1-5
clone size: NA
D gene: NA

CDR3 protein: CASSYSGGALETQYF
CDR3 DNA: TGTGCCAGCAGCTATAGCGGGGGGGCCTTAGAGACCCAGTACTTC
V gene: TRBV7-2
J gene: TRBJ2-5
clone size: NA
D gene: TRBD2

CDR3 protein: CASSQRVGRATNEKLFF
CDR3 DNA: TGCGCCAGCAGCCAACGGGTGGGTCGGGCAACTAATGAAAAACTGTTTTTT
V gene: TRBV4-3
J gene: TRBJ1-4
clone size: NA
D gene: NA

CDR3 protein: CASSFALAGIVEQFF
CDR3 DNA: TGTGCCAGCAGTTTCGCTCTAGCGGGAATTGTTGAGCAGTTCTTC
V gene: TRBV28
J gene: TRBJ2-1
clone size: NA
D gene: TRBD2

CDR3 protein: CASSQDQANYGYTF
CDR3 DNA: TGCGCCAGCAGCCAGGACCAAGCCAACTATGGCTACACCTTC
V gene: TRBV4-1
J gene: TRBJ1-2
clone size: NA
D gene: NA

CDR3 protein: CASSPLGQVYEQYF
CDR3 DNA: TGTGCCAGCAGTCCCTTGGGACAGGTCTACGAGCAGTACTTC
V gene: TRBV6-5
J gene: TRBJ2-7
clone size: once
D gene: TRBD1

CDR3 protein: CASPPRQGSTDTQYF
CDR3 DNA: TGTGCCAGCCCTCCGAGACAGGGTAGCACAGATACGCAGTATTTT
V gene: TRBV28
J gene: TRBJ2-3
clone size: NA
D gene: TRBD1

CDR3 protein: CASSQWEAGSYEQYF
CDR3 DNA: TGCGCCAGCAGCCAATGGGAGGCAGGCTCCTACGAGCAGTACTTC
V gene: TRBV4-1
J gene: TRBJ2-7
clone size: NA
D gene: NA

CDR3 protein: CASSPWGGGSEKLFF
CDR3 DNA: TGTGCCAGCAGCCCCTGGGGAGGGGGCAGTGAAAAACTGTTTTTT
V gene: TRBV5-4
J gene: TRBJ1-4
clone size: NA
D gene: TRBD1

CDR3 protein: CASSFQGAPSEKLFF
CDR3 DNA: TGTGCCAGCAGCTTCCAGGGGGCACCTAGTGAAAAACTGTTTTTT
V gene: TRBV13
J gene: TRBJ1-4
clone size: NA
D gene: TRBD1

CDR3 protein: CASARGPNEKLFF
CDR3 DNA: TGTGCCAGCGCGAGGGGCCCTAATGAAAAACTGTTTTTT
V gene: TRBV28
J gene: TRBJ1-4
clone size: NA
D gene: NA

CDR3 protein: CATRQREGPGANVLTF
CDR3 DNA: TGTGCCACAAGGCAGCGGGAGGGCCCTGGGGCCAACGTCCTGACTTTC
V gene: TRBV15
J gene: TRBJ2-6
clone size: NA
D gene: TRBD2

CDR3 protein: CASSLQPVYGYTF
CDR3 DNA: TGTGCCAGCAGTTTACAACCCGTCTATGGCTACACCTTC
V gene: TRBV28
J gene: TRBJ1-2
clone size: NA
D gene: NA

CDR3 protein: CASSDGLAGGRSSYEQYF
CDR3 DNA: TGTGCCAGCAGTGATGGACTAGCGGGAGGGAGGAGCTCCTACGAGCAGTACTTC
V gene: TRBV5-4
J gene: TRBJ2-7
clone size: NA
D gene: TRBD2

CDR3 protein: CASSQDPGTPRDNQPQHF
CDR3 DNA: TGTGCCAGCAGCCAAGATCCAGGGACACCGAGAGATAATCAGCCCCAGCATTTT
V gene: TRBV3-1/TRBV3-2
J gene: TRBJ1-5
clone size: NA
D gene: NA

CDR3 protein: CASSLPGQGNTGELFF
CDR3 DNA: TGTGCCAGCAGCTTACCGGGACAGGGGAACACCGGGGAGCTGTTTTTT
V gene: TRBV5-4
J gene: TRBJ2-2
clone size: NA
D gene: TRBD1

CDR3 protein: CASSSFGTGHLLAGNTIYF
CDR3 DNA: TGTGCCAGCAGCTCCTTCGGGACAGGGCATCTCCTCGCTGGAAACACCATATATTTT
V gene: TRBV7-9
J gene: TRBJ1-3
clone size: NA
D gene: TRBD1

CDR3 protein: CASTSLQGDQPQHF
CDR3 DNA: TGTGCCAGCACCAGTCTCCAGGGGGACCAGCCCCAGCATTTT
V gene: TRBV28
J gene: TRBJ1-5
clone size: NA
D gene: TRBD1

CDR3 protein: CASIHTPGGLGSPLHF
CDR3 DNA: TGTGCCAGCATCCACACCCCCGGGGGGTTGGGTTCACCCCTCCACTTT
V gene: TRBV28
J gene: TRBJ1-6
clone size: NA
D gene: NA

CDR3 protein: CASSLDLRGEVNTEAFF
CDR3 DNA: TGTGCCAGCAGCTTGGATTTACGTGGCGAGGTGAACACTGAAGCTTTCTTT
V gene: TRBV5-8
J gene: TRBJ1-1
clone size: NA
D gene: NA

CDR3 protein: CASSLVFGTSGGDTQYF
CDR3 DNA: TGTGCCAGCAGCTTAGTATTTGGGACTAGCGGGGGGGATACGCAGTATTTT
V gene: TRBV7-2
J gene: TRBJ2-3
clone size: NA
D gene: TRBD2

CDR3 protein: CASSHSSRGLEQYF
CDR3 DNA: TGTGCCAGCAGCCATAGCTCGAGGGGCCTAGAGCAGTACTTC
V gene: TRBV3-1/TRBV3-2
J gene: TRBJ2-7
clone size: NA
D gene: NA

CDR3 protein: CATSKVAGTGEYEQYF
CDR3 DNA: TGTGCCACCAGCAAGGTGGCCGGGACAGGGGAGTACGAGCAGTACTTC
V gene: TRBV15
J gene: TRBJ2-7
clone size: once
D gene: TRBD1

CDR3 protein: CASSLGASYEQYF
CDR3 DNA: TGCGCCAGCAGTCTGGGGGCCTCCTACGAGCAGTACTTC
V gene: TRBV5-1
J gene: TRBJ2-7
clone size: NA
D gene: NA

CDR3 protein: CASSLMATGAGGAFF
CDR3 DNA: TGTGCCAGCAGCTTAATGGCGACAGGGGCCGGTGGAGCTTTCTTT
V gene: TRBV7-9
J gene: TRBJ1-1
clone size: NA
D gene: TRBD1

CDR3 protein: CASSYSEPQPQHF
CDR3 DNA: TGTGCCAGCAGTTACTCGGAACCCCAGCCCCAGCATTTT
V gene: TRBV6-6
J gene: TRBJ1-5
clone size: NA
D gene: NA